This T cell receptor beta chain came from a study of cytomegalovirus exposure and HLA in healthy donors. The data were produced by immunoSEQ multiplex PCR, yet TCRdb's version contains in-frame clones alone and is incomplete. The data hold about 73,000 clones, with around 90% observed a single time. The germline gives CDR1 LGHNA, CDR2 YSLEER. J gave up 8 bases and V 8 bases, and 12 bases lay outside the gene matches. The CDR3 length is 15 residues. The clonotype was recovered from a woman aged 18-35 years in good health and CMV-seropositive. The rearrangement joins TRBV4-3 to TRBJ1-2; 12 nucleotides line up with TRBD1. The sequenced sample consisted of PBMCs. CDR3 loop: CASRFPGQGAWGYTF. The CDR3 nucleotides are TGCGCCAGCCGATTTCCGGGACAGGGGGCCTGGGGCTACACCTTC.